This passage covers 8 T cell receptor beta chains from one sample sequenced in a study of T cell responses to AZD1222 COVID-19 vaccine (dated by TCRdb to about 2021). The time point tag for this specimen amounts to: about 28 days (+/-7) after the second vaccine dose. The method was the immunoSEQ multiplex PCR assay. Entries here come from immuneACCESS through TCRdb and include only in-frame sequences with V and J called. Some clones fail to appear in such tables; in the studies checked, an unresolved V gene covers under half of the shortfall, and the cause of the remainder is unknown. The sample table records roughly 40,000 clones; roughly 87% of these occur just once. Of the sample, over 35% falls within the top ten clones. The sequences come from peripheral blood, collected 28 days after the second AZD1222 dose. Every receptor here comes from an adult who received the AZD1222 COVID-19 vaccine.

This clone was picked up one time. The CDR3 is CASRVLGANVLTF. CDR3 nucleotide sequence: TGCGCCAGCAGGGTACTGGGGGCCAACGTCCTGACTTTC. The V and J genes are TRBV5-1 and TRBJ2-6; D not certain. V was trimmed by 5 bases and J by 4 bases, leaving 7 bases between them. The germline V gene has CDR1 SGHRS and CDR2 YFSETQ. There are 13 residues in the CDR3.

The genes are TRBV6-5 and TRBJ1-6; 9 bases fit TRBD1. CDR1 MNHEY and CDR2 SVGAGI come from the germline V gene. J lost 10 bases, V lost 4 bases, and 11 bases had no gene match. This CDR3 comprises 16 residues. For the CDR3, the DNA is TGTGCCAGCAGTTGGGAGGGGGGACAGGGTGGATCACCCCTCCACTTT. It translates to CASSWEGGQGGSPLHF.

V is TRBV6-2 or TRBV6-3 and J is TRBJ1-6; TRBD1 might be the D (6 bases). V dropped 6 bases and J dropped 7 bases, with 10 bases sitting between them. The CDR3 has 13 amino acids. The germline V gene has CDR1 MNHEY and CDR2 SVGEGT. CDR3 amino acids: CASSPDRNSPLHF. The CDR3, as DNA: TGTGCCAGCAGCCCCGACAGGAATTCACCCCTCCACTTT.

This clone was seen a single time. The rearrangement joins TRBV19 to TRBJ1-2, with TRBD1 identical over 8 bases. V was pared by 5 bases and J by 8 bases, with 7 bases of the junction left unmatched. CDR3 size: 13 residues. Germline CDR1 LNHDA, CDR2 SQIVND (reference sequence). Here the CDR3 DNA reads TGTGCCAGTAGTCAAAACAGGGGGAGAGGCTACACCTTC. Its protein is CASSQNRGRGYTF.

This clone has more than one count but fewer than ten. The J gene is TRBJ1-3, the V gene TRBV28; D unclear. The V end lost 10 bases, the J end lost 0 bases, and 7 bases lay between the germline ends. Looked up from germline, CDR1 is MDHEN and CDR2 is SYDVKM. The CDR3 is made up of 12 amino acids. This CDR3 reads CATEGSGNTIYF. CDR3 DNA: TGTGCCACGGAGGGCTCTGGAAACACCATATATTTT.

This chain connects TRBV19 to TRBJ1-5; D gene unclear. V shed 4 bases and J shed 4 bases, with 11 bases lying between them. CDR3 length: 14 residues. Germline assignment: CDR1 LNHDA and CDR2 SQIVND (reference sequence). The CDR3 region has the DNA TGTGCCAGTAGTAGAGCACAGCTTAATCAGCCCCAGCATTTT. Its translation is CASSRAQLNQPQHF.

The rearrangement links TRBV5-1 to TRBJ2-7; a possible D gene is TRBD1 (5 bases). This CDR3 is built from 15 residues. CDR1 is SGHRS and CDR2 is YFSETQ in the germline V gene. Trimming shortened V by 6 bases and J by 1 base, and 17 bases separated the two germline ends. Here the CDR3 reads CASKLGRDQSYEQYF. The CDR3, as DNA: TGCGCCAGCAAGTTAGGCAGGGATCAATCCTACGAGCAGTACTTC. The full variable domain, its missing parts supplied by reference TRBV5-1 and TRBJ2-7, is KAGVTQTPRYLIKTRGQQVTLSCSPISGHRSVSWYQQTPGQGLQFLFEYFSETQRNKGNFPGRFSGRQFSNSRSEMNVSTLELGDSALYLCASKLGRDQSYEQYFGPGTRLTVT.

This clone has more than one count but fewer than ten. The gene calls are TRBV19 and TRBJ1-5; possible D gene TRBD1, 5 bases. The CDR3 is made up of 13 amino acids. V was trimmed by 5 bases and J by 6 bases, leaving 11 bases between them. CDR1 is LNHDA, CDR2 SQIVND, per germline (reference sequence). The CDR3 is CASSSRQIQPQHF. The CDR3 region has the DNA TGTGCCAGTAGTTCGCGACAGATTCAGCCCCAGCATTTT.